This T cell receptor beta chain was retrieved from a study of vaccination and CD4 T cells after COVID-19 (dated 2022 in TCRdb). Context from the whole study: Convalescent patients had a positive SARS-CoV-2 result on nasal swab PCR, and of these patients, nine had mild disease and one had severe disease. In the convalescent cohort there were six males and four females, among whom were two Hispanic individuals, seven Caucasians, two Asians and one multiracial person. Participants received two doses of either the Pfizer-BioNTech BNT162b2 vaccine (n=8) or the Moderna mRNA-1273 vaccine (n=2). Post-COVID blood samples from convalescent patients were collected a median of roughly 100 days after diagnosis, with a range of roughly 30 to 170 days. Post-vaccine blood samples were obtained a median of around 67 days after the second vaccine dose, with a range of about 14 to 250 days. The cultures were stimulated with overlapping spike peptide pools from SARS-CoV-2 and from the common cold coronaviruses HCoV-NL63, HCoV-OC43 and HCoV-229E. Control cultures received a CEFX viral epitope pool as the positive control, an HIV-1 Nef peptide pool as the negative control, or no peptide. In 9 to 11 COVID-19 convalescent patients and several infection-naive healthy vaccine recipients, researchers compared the spike-specific CD4+ TCR repertoire from before mRNA vaccination with the repertoire from after. What the authors observed across the whole study: Among convalescent patients, a median about 86% of the SARS-CoV-2-reactive clones seen after vaccination appeared only after vaccination, which suggests priming specific to the vaccine. The number of convalescent patients in the study was relatively small, and the study did not examine early timepoints following natural infection. Of the vaccine-specific clones found in convalescent patients, nearly all (304 of 307) were mono-reactive for SARS-CoV-2 spike instead of being cross-reactive with common cold coronaviruses. Although the median number of SARS-CoV-2-reactive clonotypes went up from around 19 after infection to some 40 after vaccination, the increase was not significant.

This specimen's treatment or condition label, interpreted: 10-day PBMC culture with coronavirus spike peptide pools or control peptides (ViraFEST assay). To expand antigen-specific T cells with peptide pools and then pick out the expanded clonotypes through TCR sequencing, the study relied on the ViraFEST assay. The convalescent patients' positive SARS-CoV-2 PCR tests fell between March and December 2020, which was before the Alpha, Beta and Delta variants emerged in the United States. Some 2 million PBMCs per well were cultured in IMDM with roughly 5.5% human AB serum and roughly 10 IU/ml IL-2, plus 10 ug/ml peptide pools. On days 3 and 7, half of the culture medium was replaced with fresh IL-2-containing medium. After roughly nine days of culture, CD4+ T cells were isolated by negative selection using the EasySep CD4+ T cell isolation kit. PBMCs were separated from whole blood using Ficoll-Paque Plus gradient centrifugation and then either used fresh or cryopreserved at -140C. In general, triplicate wells were set up for every culture condition.

Libraries were constructed by PCR. TCR sequencing of DNA from cultured CD4+ T cells used the Oncomine TCR Beta short-read assay at the Johns Hopkins FTIC core. Genomic DNA was extracted from the cultured CD4+ T cells with the QIAamp micro DNA kit. Oncomine TCR Beta libraries from cultured CD4+ T cells were pooled using unique dual indexes and sequenced on an Illumina iSeq 100. The authors' pipeline ran thus. Non-productive sequences were filtered out, and CDR3s that did not start with C, did not end with F or W, or were shorter than 7 amino acids were discarded. The MANAFEST web application was used to identify antigen-specific clonotypes by comparing peptide-stimulated wells against reference wells and other culture wells. Positive clones required FDR below 0.05, an odds ratio above 5, and productive frequency above 0.1% in at least two of three replicate wells. A clonotype was classed as cross-reactive if the clonotype showed significant expansion both in SARS-CoV-2 spike wells and in at least one common cold coronavirus spike condition. CDR3 homology was assessed with Levenshtein distances (stringdist) and unrooted phylogenetic trees (ape) in R version 3.6.1. In-frame beta chains were kept once TCRdb had trimmed the public reads at Q25 with fastp and called clones with MiXCR. Every entry covers one CDR3 protein and lists the most common genes and DNA from its rows. Here the V and J calls rest on TCRdb's processing, not on the authors' analysis. The sample table holds roughly 14,000 distinct CDR3 sequences, of which 43% were seen once. The top ten clones comprise roughly 15% of the sample.

With regard to this clonotype: Its recognized antigen is unknown. The record has no base qualities; no much larger clone is one base away.

CDR1 SGHDT and CDR2 YYEEEE are derived from the germline V gene. V was cut back by 4 bases and J by 7 bases, leaving a gap of 15 bases between them. The CDR3 runs 14 amino acids, cysteine and phenylalanine included. Left in the record is the CDR3 DNA by itself, 42 bases read in frame from the first base. The source material was cultured CD4+ T cells from blood. The source of this sequence is a human donor with COVID-19. The chain is encoded by TRBV5-6 joined to TRBJ1-5, with TRBD1 as a weak D call on 6 bases. The encoded CDR3 is CASSASRGYQPQHF. The DNA reads as follows: TGTGCCAGCAGCGCGAGCAGGGGATACCAGCCCCAGCATTTT.